A selection of T cell receptor beta chains follows, all from one sample in a study. TCRdb re-called the 5' RACE reads with MiXCR, one entry per CDR3 protein. This table has tens of thousands of distinct CDR3 sequences, around 28% appearing once. Sample: tumor-infiltrating memory CD4+ T cells sorted from the breast tumor. These receptors were taken from a female donor with breast cancer. Each CDR3 is given with its conserved first and last residue. Each record gives: D gene, clone size, V gene, J gene, CDR3 DNA, CDR3 protein. D genes are given only for firm matches. Clone size is not always given. Where it is, it says once, few, many or a class for expanded clones.

>NA|few|TRBV12-3/TRBV12-4|TRBJ1-1
TGTGCCAGCAGTTTAGGAGGGGACGGGGAAGCTTTCTTT
CASSLGGDGEAFF
>TRBD1|NA|TRBV6-1|TRBJ1-5
TGTGCCAGCAGTCTTTCCGGGACAGGGGGGAATCAGCCCCAGCATTTT
CASSLSGTGGNQPQHF
>NA|few|TRBV6-2/TRBV6-3|TRBJ2-7
TGTGCCAGCAGGGATACAGGGAAGGGGGTCGACGAGCAGTACTTC
CASRDTGKGVDEQYF
>NA|NA|TRBV12-3/TRBV12-4|TRBJ2-1
TGTGCCAGCAGTTTTGCCCTTGAGCAGTTCTTC
CASSFALEQFF
>NA|many|TRBV7-3|TRBJ2-1
TGTGCCAGCAGCTTAAGGCCCAATGAGCAGTTCTTC
CASSLRPNEQFF
>TRBD2|NA|TRBV13|TRBJ2-1
TGTGCCAGCAGCCAAACCGGGACTAGCGCTCTCGGGGAGCAGTTCTTC
CASSQTGTSALGEQFF
>NA|few|TRBV5-1|TRBJ2-5
TGCGCCAGCAGCTTTCTGGACGGCCGGCAAGAGACCCAGTACTTC
CASSFLDGRQETQYF
>TRBD1|few|TRBV20-1|TRBJ2-5
TGCAGTGCTTTGGACAGGGGAGGGACCCAGTACTTC
CSALDRGGTQYF
>NA|NA|TRBV5-1|TRBJ2-2
TGCGCCAGTAGACGGGACGGAGGGAAGTACACCGGGGAGCTGTTTTTT
CASRRDGGKYTGELFF
>NA|NA|TRBV24-1|TRBJ2-3
TGTGCCACGAGCCCGGGGGGCAGCACAGATACGCAGTATTTT
CATSPGGSTDTQYF
>TRBD1|NA|TRBV6-2/TRBV6-3|TRBJ2-7
TGTGCCAGCAGTTACGGGGGCGTCAGGGGGCCCTCCTACGAGCAGTACTTC
CASSYGGVRGPSYEQYF
>NA|NA|TRBV24-1|TRBJ2-1
TGTGCCACCAGTGATGTCAGGGACAATGAGCAGTTCTTC
CATSDVRDNEQFF
>NA|NA|TRBV7-9|TRBJ1-6
TGTGCCAGCAGCTCTTCGGGGGGTACCTATAATTCACCCCTCCACTTT
CASSSSGGTYNSPLHF
>NA|few|TRBV28|TRBJ1-2
TGTGCCAGCAATACAGGTTATGGCTACACCTTC
CASNTGYGYTF
>NA|few|TRBV7-6|TRBJ1-5
TGTGCCAGCAGCGCCTCTGACAGGCAGAATCAGCCCCAGCATTTT
CASSASDRQNQPQHF
>NA|NA|TRBV5-4|TRBJ2-2
TGTGCCAGCAGCTTGGAGGGACGAACCCTTAACACCGGGGAGCTGTTTTTT
CASSLEGRTLNTGELFF
>NA|NA|TRBV12-3/TRBV12-4|TRBJ2-1
TGTGCCAGCAGTTCCTCGGAGTCCTTAGGCCATGAGCAGTTCTTC
CASSSSESLGHEQFF
>NA|NA|TRBV7-2|TRBJ2-3
TGTGCCAGCAGCTTCCAGGGATCCACAGATACGCAGTATTTT
CASSFQGSTDTQYF
>TRBD1|NA|TRBV2|TRBJ1-5
TGTGCCAGCAGGGACAGGGGTGAGGGACAGCCCCAGCATTTT
CASRDRGEGQPQHF
>NA|NA|TRBV28|TRBJ1-4
TGTGCCAGCAGCCCCCCCGACAAGGCAACTAATGAAAAACTGTTTTTT
CASSPPDKATNEKLFF
>NA|few|TRBV19|TRBJ1-5
TGTGCCAGTAGACTGAGGGCCCAAATCAATCAGCCCCAGCATTTT
CASRLRAQINQPQHF
>TRBD1|NA|TRBV6-2/TRBV6-3|TRBJ1-5
TGTGCCAGCAGAAGACAGGGCTTGTCCAATCAGCCCCAGCATTTT
CASRRQGLSNQPQHF
>TRBD2|few|TRBV6-1|TRBJ2-1
TGTGCCAGCAAATTGGAACTAGCGGGCGGGGGAGAGCAGTTCTTC
CASKLELAGGGEQFF
>TRBD1|few|TRBV6-6|TRBJ1-2
TGTGCCAGCAGTTTGCTGACAGGGGGCTCTGGCTACACCTTC
CASSLLTGGSGYTF
>NA|NA|TRBV2|TRBJ2-1
TGTGCCAGCAGGGAGGGTAATGAGCAGTTCTTC
CASREGNEQFF
>TRBD1|few|TRBV5-6|TRBJ1-2
TGTGCCAGCAGCTCCCCTGACAGGGGGCATGGCTACACCTTC
CASSSPDRGHGYTF
>NA|NA|TRBV4-3|TRBJ1-1
TGCGCCAGCAGCCAAGATGCAGGGCGGACTGAAGCTTTCTTT
CASSQDAGRTEAFF
>NA|many|TRBV6-5|TRBJ1-1
TGTGCCAGCAGTTACGGTGGGGACTTTGGAACTGAAGCTTTCTTT
CASSYGGDFGTEAFF
>TRBD1|NA|TRBV6-1|TRBJ1-1
TGTGCCAGCATCCTGAACAGGGGAAAAACTGAAGCTTTCTTT
CASILNRGKTEAFF
>NA|few|TRBV29-1|TRBJ1-1
TGCAGCGTCGTGCAGGGCTGGAACACTGAAGCTTTCTTT
CSVVQGWNTEAFF
>TRBD1|NA|TRBV4-2|TRBJ1-1
TGTGCCAGCAGCCAGGCGGGACAGGGCGCTGAAGCTTTCTTT
CASSQAGQGAEAFF
>TRBD1|NA|TRBV5-1|TRBJ1-2
TGCGCCAGCAGCTCGAGGACAGGGGGAGAACCCTATGGCTACACCTTC
CASSSRTGGEPYGYTF
>TRBD1|NA|TRBV20-1|TRBJ2-5
TGCAGTGCCCGGGACAGGAAAGCAGGAGAGACCCAGTACTTC
CSARDRKAGETQYF
>NA|NA|TRBV5-6|TRBJ2-6
TGTGCCAGCAGCCCCGATAGCTCTACTGGGGCCAACGTCCTGACTTTC
CASSPDSSTGANVLTF
>TRBD2|NA|TRBV12-5|TRBJ2-1
TGTGCTAGTGGTTTAGTGACTAGCGGTAGATACAATGAGCAGTTCTTC
CASGLVTSGRYNEQFF
>NA|NA|TRBV7-6|TRBJ1-1
TGTGCCAGCAGCTTATCAACGGTCGGGAACACTGAAGCTTTCTTT
CASSLSTVGNTEAFF
>TRBD1|NA|TRBV29-1|TRBJ2-7
TGCAGCGTTTCCTGGACAGGGGTGAACGAGCAGTACTTC
CSVSWTGVNEQYF
>NA|NA|TRBV12-3/TRBV12-4|TRBJ2-2
TGTGCCAGCAGCCCTAGCGAATCGAACACCGGGGAGCTGTTTTTT
CASSPSESNTGELFF
>NA|few|TRBV29-1|TRBJ2-5
TGCAGCTTTTCCCAGGGATACGCAGGGACCCAGTACTTC
CSFSQGYAGTQYF
>NA|many|TRBV29-1|TRBJ1-1
TGCAGCGCCGCCGGGGGTTCTGAGTGGTACACTGAAGCTTTCTTT
CSAAGGSEWYTEAFF
>TRBD2|NA|TRBV9|TRBJ2-7
TGTGCCAGCAGCCCCCGGGGAGCGGGAAACTCCTACGAGCAGTACTTC
CASSPRGAGNSYEQYF